A single sample gave rise to the 27 T cell receptor beta chains below, sequenced in a study of OX40 agonist ivuxolimab in advanced cancers. Profiling relied on immunoSEQ multiplex PCR, and the TCRdb table lists in-frame clones only, not all of them. The data hold about 77,000 clones, with around 83% observed a single time. This sample comprised CD4+ or CD8+ T cells sorted from blood, obtained in a trial of the OX40 agonist ivuxolimab. All receptors derive from an adult with an advanced solid tumor such as melanoma, head and neck, liver or kidney cancer.

This chain uses TRBV30 with TRBJ1-2; unclear D gene. CDR3 length: 12 amino acids. Trimming left V 4 bases short and J 0 bases short, with 6 bases between. Germline V gene sequence: CDR1 GTSNPN, CDR2 SVGIG (reference sequence). The chain's CDR3 is CAWTSSNYGYTF. CDR3 nucleotides: TGTGCCTGGACTTCTTCTAACTATGGCTACACCTTC.

This clone was picked up one time. The genes are TRBV7-2 and TRBJ2-7; possible D gene TRBD2, 6 bases. V lost 5 bases and J lost 0, with 14 bases in between. Per germline, CDR1 SGHTA and CDR2 FQGNSA. The CDR3 totals 15 residues. CDR3 coding DNA: TGTGCCAGCAGCAGACCGGGACTCGCCTCCTACGAGCAGTACTTC. This codes for CASSRPGLASYEQYF. The whole variable domain, remainder taken from reference TRBV7-2 and TRBJ2-7, is GAGVSQSPSNKVTEKGKDVELRCDPISGHTALYWYRQSLGQGLEFLIYFQGNSAPDKSGLPSDRFSAERTGGSVSTLTIQRTQQEDSAVYLCASSRPGLASYEQYFGPGTRLTVT.

The chain uses TRBV7-7 and TRBJ2-2, with a possible D match to TRBD2 (6 bases). Trimming stripped 4 bases from V and 7 bases from J, with 10 bases between. The CDR3 covers 13 residues. Germline lookup yields CDR1 SSHAT and CDR2 FNYEAQ (reference sequence). CDR3: CASSSTGVGELFF. The CDR3, as DNA: TGTGCCAGCAGCTCGACGGGGGTCGGGGAGCTGTTTTTT.

The CDR3 is CSVASSGALLRTQYF. Here the CDR3 DNA reads TGCAGCGTTGCGTCTAGCGGGGCCCTGCTAAGAACGCAGTATTTT. The chain is built from TRBV29-1 and TRBJ2-3, with 9 bases aligning to TRBD2. The CDR3 has 15 amino acids. V lost 4 bases, J lost 9 bases, and 14 bases stayed unmatched. In germline, CDR1 is SQVTM, CDR2 ANQGSEA.

The chain links TRBV6-6 to TRBJ2-7; 8 nucleotides align to TRBD2. The CDR3 contains 13 residues. Unmatched junction bases numbered 7, after V lost 6 bases and J lost 6 bases. Germline V gene lookup returns CDR1 MNHNY and CDR2 SVGAGI (reference sequence). CDR3 sequence (DNA): TGTGCCAGCAGCCTCGCACTAGCGGTCGAGCAGTACTTC. It yields the protein CASSLALAVEQYF.

The chain joins TRBV13 to TRBJ2-3, with 9 bases fitting TRBD1. CDR3 length equals 15 residues. V lost 4 bases to trimming and J lost 4 bases; unmatched junction nucleotides: 6. Looked up from germline, CDR1 is PRHDT and CDR2 is FYEKMQ (reference sequence). DNA of the CDR3: TGTGCCAGCAGCTACCGGGACAGGGAGTCAGATACGCAGTATTTT. It yields the protein CASSYRDRESDTQYF. The whole variable domain, remainder taken from reference TRBV13 and TRBJ2-3, is AAGVIQSPRHLIKEKRETATLKCYPIPRHDTVYWYQQGPGQDPQFLISFYEKMQSDKGSIPDRFSAQQFSDYHSELNMSSLELGDSALYFCASSYRDRESDTQYFGPGTRLTVL.

V gene TRBV7-9 combines with J gene TRBJ1-2, with a possible D match to TRBD1 (6 bases). Germline V gene sequence: CDR1 SEHNR, CDR2 FQNEAQ (reference sequence). CDR3 length equals 14 residues. Trimming removed 3 bases at V and 2 bases at J, with 10 bases between. The chain's CDR3 is CASSLPGTNYGYTF. CDR3 in DNA: TGTGCCAGCAGCTTGCCCGGGACAAACTATGGCTACACCTTC.

The chain joins TRBV4-1 to TRBJ2-3, with 8 bases fitting TRBD2. The V segment lost 5 bases and the J segment 2 bases; nucleotides outside the gene matches: 18. From germline, CDR1 is MGHRA and CDR2 YSYEKL. The CDR3 contains 19 residues. CDR3 sequence reads: CASSEKGVQRGRFTDTQYF. For the CDR3, the DNA is TGCGCCAGCAGCGAGAAAGGGGTGCAGCGGGGGCGGTTCACAGATACGCAGTATTTT.

The V call is TRBV7-9, the J call TRBJ2-3; D possibly corresponds to TRBD2 (7 bases). The germline gives CDR1 SEHNR, CDR2 FQNEAQ (reference sequence). There are 14 residues in the CDR3. V lost 5 bases and J 4 bases, leaving 13 bases between the germline ends. The CDR3 here is CASSPTGGADTQYF. CDR3 bases: TGTGCCAGCAGCCCAACGGGGGGCGCAGATACGCAGTATTTT.

Points on this clone: The junction does not match germline at one end; this may be a read error. V is TRBV19 and J is TRBJ2-7; 8 bases line up with TRBD1. The germline V gene encodes CDR1 LNHDA and CDR2 SQIVND (reference sequence). The CDR3 length is 17 residues. CDR3 amino acids: CARSIESRDRPSYEQYF. CDR3 bases: TGTGCCAGGAGTATAGAGTCTCGGGACAGGCCCTCCTACGAGCAGTACTTC.

The J gene is TRBJ2-7, the V gene TRBV5-1; D is uncertain. V gave up 0 bases and J gave up 0 bases, with 7 bases separating them. Germline V lookup: CDR1 SGHRS, CDR2 YFSETQ. The CDR3 is 14 residues long. The CDR3 sequence: CASSLDHGSYEQYF. The CDR3 DNA reads TGCGCCAGCAGCTTGGATCACGGCTCCTACGAGCAGTACTTC.

This chain links TRBV25-1 with TRBJ1-2, with a weak D call TRBD1 (6 bases). This CDR3 is 12 amino acids long. Germline lookup yields CDR1 MGHDK and CDR2 SYGVNS. V lost 4 bases and J lost 8, with 11 bases in between. The CDR3 region is CASSALGGGYTF. The CDR3 region has the DNA TGTGCCAGCAGTGCACTAGGGGGAGGCTACACCTTC.

The rearrangement uses TRBV6-5 and TRBJ2-7; D is possibly TRBD1 (6 bases). The CDR3 has 14 residues. Germline V gene data show CDR1 as MNHEY and CDR2 as SVGAGI. The ends were cut back, 2 bases at V and 4 bases at J, with 12 bases in the middle. This CDR3 is CASSYGGQQYEQYF. The CDR3 coding sequence is TGTGCCAGCAGTTACGGAGGACAGCAGTACGAGCAGTACTTC.

The chain recombines TRBV19 with TRBJ2-3, with a possible D match to TRBD2 (6 bases). CDR3 length: 11 residues. Trimming left V 5 bases short and J 8 bases short, with 8 bases between. Germline V CDR1 and CDR2: LNHDA, SQIVND (reference sequence). The CDR3 protein is CASSLGGTQYF. In nucleotides, the CDR3 is TGTGCCAGTAGTTTGGGGGGTACGCAGTATTTT.

CDR3 sequence reads: CASSAHGTGGGYTF. The CDR3 bases are TGTGCCAGCAGTGCGCATGGGACAGGGGGAGGCTACACCTTC. This chain links TRBV6-4 with TRBJ1-2; 11 bases line up with TRBD1. V was clipped by 4 bases and J by 8 bases; unmatched bases: 6. Germline V gene lookup returns CDR1 MRHNA and CDR2 SNTAGT. The CDR3 consists of 14 residues.

The chain links TRBV14 to TRBJ2-3; D remains unclear. The ends were cut back, 5 bases at V and 2 bases at J, with 2 bases in the middle. The germline gives CDR1 SGHDN, CDR2 FVKESK. The CDR3 consists of 11 residues. CDR3 sequence (DNA): TGTGCCAGCAGCTTCACAGATACGCAGTATTTT. Encoded protein: CASSFTDTQYF.

V is TRBV7-8 and J is TRBJ2-7, with 10 bases lining up with TRBD2. V shed 7 bases and J 7 bases; nucleotides not matched to a gene: 7. From germline, CDR1 is SGHVS and CDR2 FQNEAQ. CDR3 length equals 13 residues. The DNA of the CDR3 is TGTGCCAGCATGCTAGCGGGAGCGCGGGAGCAGTACTTC. Translating it yields CASMLAGAREQYF.

V gene TRBV7-2 combines with J gene TRBJ2-7; 8 bases map to TRBD1. Germline V gene lookup returns CDR1 SGHTA and CDR2 FQGNSA. The CDR3 consists of 14 residues. Trimming took 5 bases from V and 2 from J; bases not matched to a gene: 5. The CDR3 region is CASSPRTGPYEQYF. DNA of the CDR3: TGTGCCAGCAGCCCAAGGACAGGGCCCTACGAGCAGTACTTC.

The rearrangement joins TRBV7-9 to TRBJ1-5; TRBD1 aligns across 9 bases. The CDR3 is made up of 15 amino acids. V gave up 1 base and J gave up 5 bases; unmatched junction bases: 3. Per the germline V gene, CDR1 is SEHNR and CDR2 is FQNEAQ (reference sequence). CDR3 protein: CASSLGDRDYQPQHF. The CDR3 bases are TGTGCCAGCAGCTTAGGGGACAGGGATTATCAGCCCCAGCATTTT.

The chain combines TRBV5-1 with TRBJ2-5; no clear D. With 4 bases removed from V and 2 bases from J, the gap between germline ends came to 9 bases. Germline-derived CDR1 and CDR2 are SGHRS and YFSETQ. CDR3 length: 13 amino acids. The CDR3 DNA follows: TGCGCCAGCAGCCTCGTGGGGCAAGAGACCCAGTACTTC. The encoded protein is CASSLVGQETQYF. The full variable domain, its missing parts supplied by reference TRBV5-1 and TRBJ2-5, is KAGVTQTPRYLIKTRGQQVTLSCSPISGHRSVSWYQQTPGQGLQFLFEYFSETQRNKGNFPGRFSGRQFSNSRSEMNVSTLELGDSALYLCASSLVGQETQYFGPGTRLLVL.

The chain uses TRBV6-6 and TRBJ2-7, with 7 positions matching TRBD1. This CDR3 comprises 15 residues. CDR1 MNHNY and CDR2 SVGAGI come from the germline V gene (reference sequence). J lost 3 bases, V lost 1 base, and 6 bases had no gene match. CDR3 nucleotide sequence: TGTGCCAGCAGTTACTTAGGGGGCCCTGACTACGAGCAGTACTTC. The encoded protein is CASSYLGGPDYEQYF.

CDR3 nucleotide sequence: TGTGCCAGCAGCTTCGGGGGAGCCAAAAACATTCAGTACTTC. Its protein product is CASSFGGAKNIQYF. The chain has TRBV5-8 and TRBJ2-4; D possibly corresponds to TRBD2 (6 bases). The CDR3 spans 14 residues. V was shortened by 2 bases and J by 0 bases, with 6 bases between the two germline ends. The germline V gene has CDR1 SGHTS and CDR2 YDEGEE.

This chain joins TRBV15 and TRBJ2-7; D tentatively reads TRBD1 or TRBD2 (5 bases each). Germline V gene lookup returns CDR1 LNHNV and CDR2 YYDKDF (reference sequence). CDR3 size: 17 residues. Trimming took 1 base from V and 0 from J, leaving 16 bases between them. The CDR3 loop is CATSRVGAGKSSYEQYF. In DNA, the CDR3 is TGTGCCACCAGCAGAGTCGGGGCGGGCAAATCCTCCTACGAGCAGTACTTC.

This clone was recorded once. The CDR3 DNA follows: TGTGCCAGCAGTACCGGGACAGGGGGAGTACAGACCCAGTACTTC. Amino acid sequence: CASSTGTGGVQTQYF. The chain couples TRBV6-5 to TRBJ2-5; 11 bases agree with TRBD1. Germline values: CDR1 MNHEY, CDR2 SVGAGI. Trimming at V came to 5 bases and at J to 6 bases, leaving 8 bases not matched to a gene. CDR3 size: 15 residues.

This chain connects TRBV5-6 to TRBJ2-7, with TRBD1 as a possible D gene (6 bases). CDR1 and CDR2 (germline): SGHDT, YYEEEE. V was clipped by 2 bases and J by 2 bases, with 14 bases between them. The CDR3 length is 15 residues. The CDR3 nucleotides read TGTGCCAGCAGCTTACAGGGTGTGGATACCTACGAGCAGTACTTC. Its protein product is CASSLQGVDTYEQYF.

The chain is built from TRBV6-5 and TRBJ2-7; D not certain. CDR1 and CDR2 (germline): MNHEY, SVGAGI. Trimming pared 6 bases from V and 2 bases from J, leaving 11 bases between. The CDR3 sequence is 13 residues long. This CDR3 reads CASRGSSPYEQYF. The CDR3 DNA follows: TGTGCCAGCAGGGGGTCCTCCCCCTACGAGCAGTACTTC.

The chain carries TRBV28 and TRBJ1-1; D might be TRBD1 (6 bases). The V gene's germline CDR1 is MDHEN and CDR2 SYDVKM. V gave up 5 bases and J gave up 1 base, with 14 bases separating them. This CDR3 spans 15 amino acids. DNA for the CDR3: TGTGCCAGCAGTCGGGACATCGGGGGGAACACTGAAGCTTTCTTT. Its translation: CASSRDIGGNTEAFF. The variable domain in full, completed from reference TRBV28 and TRBJ1-1, reads DVKVTQSSRYLVKRTGEKVFLECVQDMDHENMFWYRQDPGLGLRLIYFSYDVKMKEKGDIPEGYSVSREKKERFSLILESASTNQTSMYLCASSRDIGGNTEAFFGQGTRLTVV.